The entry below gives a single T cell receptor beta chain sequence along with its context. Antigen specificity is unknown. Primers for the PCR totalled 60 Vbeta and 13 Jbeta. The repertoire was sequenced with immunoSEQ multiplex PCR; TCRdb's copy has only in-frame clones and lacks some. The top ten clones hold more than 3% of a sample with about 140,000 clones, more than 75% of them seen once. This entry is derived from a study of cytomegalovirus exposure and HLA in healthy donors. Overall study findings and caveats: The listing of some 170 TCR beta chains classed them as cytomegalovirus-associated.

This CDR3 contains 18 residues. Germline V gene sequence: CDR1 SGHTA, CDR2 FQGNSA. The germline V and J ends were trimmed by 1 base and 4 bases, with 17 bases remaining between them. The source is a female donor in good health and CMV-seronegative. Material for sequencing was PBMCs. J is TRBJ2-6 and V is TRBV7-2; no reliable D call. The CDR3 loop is CASSLGAGFTPGANVLTF. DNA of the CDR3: TGTGCCAGCAGCTTAGGGGCAGGTTTTACCCCCGGGGCCAACGTCCTGACTTTC.